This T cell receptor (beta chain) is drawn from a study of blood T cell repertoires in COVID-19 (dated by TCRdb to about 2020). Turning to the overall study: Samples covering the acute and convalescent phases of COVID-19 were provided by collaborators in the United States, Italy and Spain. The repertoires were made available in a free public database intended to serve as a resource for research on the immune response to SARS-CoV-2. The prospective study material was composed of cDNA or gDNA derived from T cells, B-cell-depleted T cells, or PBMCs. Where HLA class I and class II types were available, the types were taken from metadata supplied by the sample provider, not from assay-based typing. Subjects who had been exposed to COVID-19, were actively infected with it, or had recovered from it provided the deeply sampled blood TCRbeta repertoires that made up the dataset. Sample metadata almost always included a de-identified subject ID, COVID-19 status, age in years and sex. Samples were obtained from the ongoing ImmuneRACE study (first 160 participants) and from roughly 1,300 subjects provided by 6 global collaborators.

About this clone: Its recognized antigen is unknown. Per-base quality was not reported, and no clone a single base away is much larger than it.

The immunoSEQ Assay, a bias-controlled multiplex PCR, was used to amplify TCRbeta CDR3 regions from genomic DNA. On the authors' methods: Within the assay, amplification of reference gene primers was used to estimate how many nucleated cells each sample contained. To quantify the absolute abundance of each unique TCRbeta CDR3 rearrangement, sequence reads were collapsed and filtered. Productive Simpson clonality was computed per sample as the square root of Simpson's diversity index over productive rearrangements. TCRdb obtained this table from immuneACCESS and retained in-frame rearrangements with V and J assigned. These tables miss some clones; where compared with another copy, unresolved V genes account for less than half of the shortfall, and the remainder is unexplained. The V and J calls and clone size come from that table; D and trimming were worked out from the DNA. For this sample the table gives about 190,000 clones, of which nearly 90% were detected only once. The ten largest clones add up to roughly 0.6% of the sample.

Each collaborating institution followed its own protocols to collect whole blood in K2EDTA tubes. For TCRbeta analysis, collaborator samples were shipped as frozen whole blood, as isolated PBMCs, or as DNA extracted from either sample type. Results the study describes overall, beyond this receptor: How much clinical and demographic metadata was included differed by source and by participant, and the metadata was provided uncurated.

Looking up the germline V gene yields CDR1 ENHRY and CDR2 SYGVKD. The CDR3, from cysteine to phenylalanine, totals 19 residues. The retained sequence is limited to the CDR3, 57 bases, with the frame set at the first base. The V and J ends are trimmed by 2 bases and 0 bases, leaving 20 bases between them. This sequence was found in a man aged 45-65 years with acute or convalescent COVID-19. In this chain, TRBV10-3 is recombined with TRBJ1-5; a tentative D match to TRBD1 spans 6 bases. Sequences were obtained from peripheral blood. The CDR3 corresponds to CAISEGGGGSAHSNQPQHF. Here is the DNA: TGTGCCATCAGTGAGGGGGGAGGGGGGAGCGCGCATAGCAATCAGCCCCAGCATTTT.